This T cell receptor (beta chain) was identified during a study of regulatory T cells in long-lasting Graves disease. Overall study: Under 3 months of antithyroid drugs had been taken by newly diagnosed Graves' patients.

Looked up from germline, CDR1 is MNHNS and CDR2 is SASEGT. The CDR3 runs 14 residues. J gave up 4 bases and V 8 bases, and 9 bases lay outside the gene matches. Time point defined: newly diagnosed GD, antithyroid drugs for less than 3 months. After RNA was extracted from PBMCs, the TCR library was made from it. Many counts were recorded for this clonotype. Building the TCR beta libraries relied on iRepertoire HTBI primers, and CDR3 regions underwent Arm-PCR. TCRdb fed the multiplex PCR reads into MiXCR, producing one record per CDR3 protein. Among 400,000 to 650,000 distinct CDR3 sequences listed, about 16% were seen once. These data were also reused for a study on T cells in Graves' hyperthyroidism and ophthalmopathy. Per that study: Absent ophthalmopathy progression within 18 months defined stable Graves' hyperthyroidism. Before onset, by a median of approximately 5.9 months, the model predicted ophthalmopathy.

The sample here was peripheral blood mononuclear cells (PBMCs), taken at new diagnosis, from a patient treated with antithyroid drugs. The origin of this receptor is a woman aged 35-65 years with Graves disease. The genes are TRBV6-1 and TRBJ1-2; TRBD1 matches 8 bases. This CDR3 reads CASARDRGGYGYTF. The CDR3 DNA sequence: TGTGCCAGCGCGCGAGACAGGGGTGGCTATGGCTACACCTTC.